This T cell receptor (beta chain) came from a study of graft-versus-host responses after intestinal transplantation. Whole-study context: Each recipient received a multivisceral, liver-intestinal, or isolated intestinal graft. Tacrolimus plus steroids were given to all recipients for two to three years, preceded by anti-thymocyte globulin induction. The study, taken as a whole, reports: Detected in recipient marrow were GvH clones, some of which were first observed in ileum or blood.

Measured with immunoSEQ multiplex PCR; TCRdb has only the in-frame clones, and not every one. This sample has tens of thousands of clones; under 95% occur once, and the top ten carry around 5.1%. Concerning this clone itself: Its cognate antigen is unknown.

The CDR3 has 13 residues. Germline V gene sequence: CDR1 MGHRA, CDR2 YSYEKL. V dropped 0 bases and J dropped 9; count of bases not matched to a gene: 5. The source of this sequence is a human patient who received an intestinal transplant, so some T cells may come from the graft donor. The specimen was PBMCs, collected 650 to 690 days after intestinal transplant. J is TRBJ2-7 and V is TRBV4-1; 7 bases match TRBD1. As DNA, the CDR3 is TGCGCCAGCAGCCAAGAATACCGGGACAGGCAGTACTTC. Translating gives CASSQEYRDRQYF.